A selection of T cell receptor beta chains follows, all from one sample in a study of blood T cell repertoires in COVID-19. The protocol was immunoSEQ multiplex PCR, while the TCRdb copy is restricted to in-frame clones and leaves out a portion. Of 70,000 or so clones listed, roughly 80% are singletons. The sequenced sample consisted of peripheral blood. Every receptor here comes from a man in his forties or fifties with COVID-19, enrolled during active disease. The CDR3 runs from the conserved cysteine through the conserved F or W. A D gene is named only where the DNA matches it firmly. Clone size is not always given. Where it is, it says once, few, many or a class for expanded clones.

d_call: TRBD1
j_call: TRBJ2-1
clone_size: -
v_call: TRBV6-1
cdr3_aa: CASSEFRGKQFF
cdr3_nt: TGTGCCAGCAGTGAATTCAGGGGGAAGCAGTTCTTC

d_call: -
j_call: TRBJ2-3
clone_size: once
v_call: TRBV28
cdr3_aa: CASGRGTDTQYF
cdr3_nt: TGTGCCAGCGGCCGGGGAACTGATACGCAGTATTTT

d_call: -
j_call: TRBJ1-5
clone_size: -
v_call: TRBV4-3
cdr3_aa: CASSQDGQGQPQHF
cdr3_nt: TGCGCCAGCAGCCAAGATGGTCAGGGTCAGCCCCAGCATTTT

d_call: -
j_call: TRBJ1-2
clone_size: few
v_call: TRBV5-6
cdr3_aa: CASSLGQDNYGYTF
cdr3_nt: TGTGCCAGCAGCTTGGGCCAGGATAACTATGGCTACACCTTC

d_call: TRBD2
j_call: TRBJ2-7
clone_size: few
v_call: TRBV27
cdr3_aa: CAVGASGSYEQYF
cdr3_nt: TGTGCTGTTGGGGCTAGCGGGTCCTACGAGCAGTACTTC

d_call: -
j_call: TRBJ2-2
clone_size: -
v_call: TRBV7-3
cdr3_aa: CASSSGGPGTGELFF
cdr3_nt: TGTGCCAGCAGCTCCGGAGGTCCGGGCACCGGGGAGCTGTTTTTT

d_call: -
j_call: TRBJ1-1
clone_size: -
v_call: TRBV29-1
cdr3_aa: CSARDKNTEAFF
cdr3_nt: TGCAGCGCCAGGGACAAGAACACTGAAGCTTTCTTT

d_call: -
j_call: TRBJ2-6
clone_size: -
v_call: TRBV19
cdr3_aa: CASSMGGGAGAGANVLTF
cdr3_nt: TGTGCCAGTAGTATGGGCGGGGGCGCTGGGGCTGGGGCCAACGTCCTGACTTTC

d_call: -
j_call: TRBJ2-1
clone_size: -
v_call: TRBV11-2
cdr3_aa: CASSLRSGFEQFF
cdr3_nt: TGTGCCAGCAGCTTAAGGAGCGGTTTTGAGCAGTTCTTC

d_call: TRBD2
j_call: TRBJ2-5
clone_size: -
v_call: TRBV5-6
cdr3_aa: CASSGRGTGRETQYF
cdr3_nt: TGTGCCAGCAGCGGGAGGGGTACAGGCAGGGAGACCCAGTACTTC

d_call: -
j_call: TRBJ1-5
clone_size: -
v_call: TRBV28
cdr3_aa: CASSLGAVSNQPQHF
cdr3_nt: TGTGCCAGCAGTTTAGGGGCCGTCTCCAATCAGCCCCAGCATTTT

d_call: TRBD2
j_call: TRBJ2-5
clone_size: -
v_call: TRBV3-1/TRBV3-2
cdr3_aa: CASSGGSWEAQYF
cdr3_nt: TGTGCCAGCAGCGGCGGGAGTTGGGAGGCCCAGTACTTC

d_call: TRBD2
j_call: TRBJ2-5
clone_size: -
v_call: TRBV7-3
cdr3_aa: CASSRDRRGAQYF
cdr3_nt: TGTGCCAGCTCCCGGGACCGCCGGGGGGCCCAGTACTTC

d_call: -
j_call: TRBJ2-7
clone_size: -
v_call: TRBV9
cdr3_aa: CASSTTSHGYEQYF
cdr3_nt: TGTGCCAGCAGCACCACGTCCCACGGCTACGAGCAGTACTTC

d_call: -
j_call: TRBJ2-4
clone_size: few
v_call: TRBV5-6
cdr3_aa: CASSLRGLLAKNIQYF
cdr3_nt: TGTGCCAGCAGCTTGAGAGGACTCCTAGCCAAAAACATTCAGTACTTC

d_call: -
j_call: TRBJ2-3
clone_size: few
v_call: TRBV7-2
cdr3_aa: CASSFRGDTQYF
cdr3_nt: TGTGCCAGCAGCTTCAGGGGAGATACGCAGTATTTT

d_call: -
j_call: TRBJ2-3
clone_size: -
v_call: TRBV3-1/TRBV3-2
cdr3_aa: CASGLADTQYF
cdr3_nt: TGTGCCAGCGGCTTGGCAGATACGCAGTATTTT

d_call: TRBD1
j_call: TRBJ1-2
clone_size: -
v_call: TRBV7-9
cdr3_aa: CASSLGGQGSVYGYTF
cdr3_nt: TGTGCCAGCAGCTTAGGGGGACAGGGGAGCGTGTATGGCTACACCTTC

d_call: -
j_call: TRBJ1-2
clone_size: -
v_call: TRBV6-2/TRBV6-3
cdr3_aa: CASSYSYSSGGYTF
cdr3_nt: TGTGCCAGCAGTTACTCGTACAGTTCTGGAGGCTACACCTTC

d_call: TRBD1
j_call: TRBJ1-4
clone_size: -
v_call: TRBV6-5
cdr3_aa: CASSLGQGAGEKLFF
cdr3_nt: TGTGCCAGCAGTTTGGGACAGGGGGCGGGTGAAAAACTGTTTTTT

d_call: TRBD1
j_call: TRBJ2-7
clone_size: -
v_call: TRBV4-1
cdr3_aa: CASSHPGTDYEQYF
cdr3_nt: TGCGCCAGCAGCCACCCCGGGACAGATTACGAGCAGTACTTC

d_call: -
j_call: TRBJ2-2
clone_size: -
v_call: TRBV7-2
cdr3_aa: CASSLGQNTGELFF
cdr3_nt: TGTGCCAGCAGCTTAGGACAAAACACCGGGGAGCTGTTTTTT

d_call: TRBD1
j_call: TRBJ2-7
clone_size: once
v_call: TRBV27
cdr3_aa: CASSRTGFYEQYF
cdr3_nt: TGTGCCAGCAGTCGGACAGGGTTCTACGAGCAGTACTTC

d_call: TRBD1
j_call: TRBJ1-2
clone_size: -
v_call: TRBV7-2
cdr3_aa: CASSLDPQGALGYTF
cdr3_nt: TGTGCCAGCAGCCTGGACCCTCAGGGGGCTCTCGGCTACACCTTC

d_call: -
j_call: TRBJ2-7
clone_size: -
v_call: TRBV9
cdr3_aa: CASSVGQGRDEQYF
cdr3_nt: TGTGCCAGCAGCGTAGGTCAGGGGAGGGACGAGCAGTACTTC

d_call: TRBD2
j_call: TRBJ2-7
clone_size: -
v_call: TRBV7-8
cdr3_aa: CASSLAIKGLAGGHSYEQYF
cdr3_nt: TGTGCCAGCAGCTTAGCGATTAAGGGACTAGCGGGAGGCCACTCCTACGAGCAGTACTTC

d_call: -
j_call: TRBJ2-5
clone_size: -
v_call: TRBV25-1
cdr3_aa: CASSENPSTGRETQYF
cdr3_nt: TGTGCCAGCAGTGAAAACCCCTCAACAGGGAGAGAGACCCAGTACTTC

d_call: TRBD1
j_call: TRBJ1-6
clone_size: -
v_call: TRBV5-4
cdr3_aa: CASSLRDRVGSPLHF
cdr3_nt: TGTGCCAGCAGCCTCCGGGACAGGGTCGGTTCACCCCTCCACTTT

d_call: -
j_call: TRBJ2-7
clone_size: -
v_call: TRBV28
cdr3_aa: CASKGQGREQYF
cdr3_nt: TGTGCCAGCAAGGGGCAGGGTCGGGAGCAGTACTTC

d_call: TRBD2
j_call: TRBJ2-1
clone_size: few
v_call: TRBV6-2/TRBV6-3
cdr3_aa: CASSYEVLAGGGNEQFF
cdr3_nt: TGTGCCAGCAGTTACGAGGTCCTAGCGGGAGGAGGGAATGAGCAGTTCTTC

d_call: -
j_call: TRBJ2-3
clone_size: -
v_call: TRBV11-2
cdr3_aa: CASSRQRNTDTQYF
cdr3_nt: TGTGCCAGCAGCCGTCAGCGGAACACAGATACGCAGTATTTT

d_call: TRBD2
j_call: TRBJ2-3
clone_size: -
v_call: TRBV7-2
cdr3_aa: CASSLGLAGGTDTQYF
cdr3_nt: TGTGCCAGCAGCCTCGGACTAGCGGGAGGCACAGATACGCAGTATTTT

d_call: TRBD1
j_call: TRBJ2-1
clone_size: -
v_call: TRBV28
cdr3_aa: CASHSGTGPRVGEQFF
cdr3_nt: TGTGCCAGCCACTCCGGGACAGGGCCTCGCGTGGGTGAGCAGTTCTTC